What follows are 21 T cell receptor beta chains derived from one specimen sequenced in a study of T cell changes during pregnancy in multiple sclerosis. The protocol was immunoSEQ multiplex PCR, while the TCRdb copy is restricted to in-frame clones and leaves out a portion. This table holds around 40,000 clones, 70% to 90% found once. The sample was CD4+ T cells from peripheral blood mononuclear cells, taken before pregnancy. These receptors all come from a female donor with multiple sclerosis, enrolled in a pregnancy study.

The CDR3 nucleotides are TGTGCCAGCTCACCCCCAGGGTTAGGCACAGATACGCAGTATTTT. It codes for CASSPPGLGTDTQYF. The chain recombines TRBV18 with TRBJ2-3; maybe TRBD1 (5 bases). The CDR3 extends over 15 amino acids. V lost 3 bases and J lost 1, with 11 bases in between. Germline V gene sequence: CDR1 KGHSH, CDR2 LQKENI.

J is TRBJ2-3 and V is TRBV2; D gene uncertain. Looked up from germline, CDR1 is SNHLY and CDR2 is FYNNEI. Trimming stripped 4 bases from V and 4 bases from J, with 6 bases between. CDR3 length: 12 amino acids. The CDR3 loop is CASSARSDTQYF. CDR3 DNA: TGTGCCAGCAGTGCGAGGTCAGATACGCAGTATTTT.

This clone was detected only once. V usage is TRBV5-1 and J usage is TRBJ1-5; D is possibly TRBD1 (5 bases). V was trimmed by 5 bases and J by 2 bases, leaving 17 bases between them. The CDR3 extends over 16 amino acids. Per germline, CDR1 SGHRS and CDR2 YFSETQ. The CDR3 DNA reads TGCGCCAGCAGTGAAGGAGGGACTTCTGGCAATCAGCCCCAGCATTTT. Translation: CASSEGGTSGNQPQHF. Full variable domain (rest looked up from reference TRBV5-1 and TRBJ1-5): KAGVTQTPRYLIKTRGQQVTLSCSPISGHRSVSWYQQTPGQGLQFLFEYFSETQRNKGNFPGRFSGRQFSNSRSEMNVSTLELGDSALYLCASSEGGTSGNQPQHFGDGTRLSIL.

The chain uses TRBV19 and TRBJ1-2; D might be TRBD1 (6 bases). CDR1 LNHDA and CDR2 SQIVND come from the germline V gene (reference sequence). Trimming removed 6 bases at V and 8 bases at J, with 22 bases between. CDR3 length: 15 residues. CDR3 sequence: CASSQTGSRSWGYTF. CDR3 coding DNA: TGTGCCAGTAGCCAGACAGGCTCCCGGTCATGGGGCTACACCTTC.

The chain carries TRBV7-6 and TRBJ1-1; TRBD1 aligns across 8 bases. Germline assignment: CDR1 SGHVS and CDR2 FNYEAQ. CDR3 length equals 15 residues. The V and J ends lost 2 bases and 3 bases, in that order; junction bases with no gene match: 5. The DNA of the CDR3 is TGTGCCAGCAGCTTATTGTCAGGGGGCCACACTGAAGCTTTCTTT. Translating it yields CASSLLSGGHTEAFF.

The rearrangement joins TRBV19 to TRBJ1-3; no reliable D call. Germline assignment: CDR1 LNHDA and CDR2 SQIVND (reference sequence). Trimming pared 3 bases from V and 5 bases from J, leaving 11 bases between. This CDR3 contains 14 residues. This CDR3 is CASSMAGRRNTIYF. CDR3 sequence (DNA): TGTGCCAGTAGTATGGCGGGGAGAAGAAACACCATATATTTT.

This chain joins TRBV4-3 and TRBJ1-1; D possibly corresponds to TRBD1 (6 bases). The CDR3 contains 19 residues. V gave up 0 bases and J gave up 1 base, with 21 bases separating them. Looked up from germline, CDR1 is LGHNA and CDR2 is YSLEER. CDR3 nucleotide sequence: TGCGCCAGCAGCCAAGATGCGGGGGGGCAGAGGGGCCCGAACACTGAAGCTTTCTTT. Encoded protein: CASSQDAGGQRGPNTEAFF.

This chain joins TRBV19 and TRBJ2-7; D not resolved. The germline CDR1 and CDR2 sequences are LNHDA and SQIVND (reference sequence). Trimming left V 5 bases short and J 1 base short, with 9 bases between. The CDR3 has 13 amino acids. CDR3 protein: CASSATVSYEQYF. CDR3 nucleotide sequence: TGTGCCAGTAGTGCCACAGTATCCTACGAGCAGTACTTC.

The rearrangement uses TRBV19 and TRBJ2-2, with 7 positions matching TRBD2. This CDR3 has 16 amino acids. With 7 bases clipped from V and 1 base from J, the junction kept 9 bases outside the gene matches. CDR1 is LNHDA, CDR2 SQIVND, per germline (reference sequence). CDR3 amino acids: CASTGMRGGNTGELFF. CDR3 nucleotides: TGTGCCAGTACGGGGATGCGCGGGGGGAACACCGGGGAGCTGTTTTTT.

The chain joins TRBV28 to TRBJ1-2, with 8 bases matching TRBD1. The CDR3 length is 13 residues. V shed 6 bases, J shed 7 bases, and the junction held 7 bases outside the gene matches. Per germline, CDR1 MDHEN and CDR2 SYDVKM. The CDR3 sequence is CASRGQAPRGYTF. CDR3 nucleotides: TGTGCCAGCAGGGGACAGGCCCCTCGTGGCTACACCTTC.

The CDR3 sequence: CASSVDSLYGYTF. CDR3 DNA sequence: TGTGCCAGCAGCGTAGATTCACTCTATGGCTACACCTTC. The chain has TRBV9 and TRBJ1-2; D not resolved. Between the trimmed V and J ends, which lost 0 bases and 4 bases, there was a span of 7 bases. The CDR3 totals 13 residues. Germline assignment: CDR1 SGDLS and CDR2 YYNGEE. The entire variable domain, with the rest obtained from reference TRBV9 and TRBJ1-2, is as follows: DSGVTQTPKHLITATGQRVTLRCSPRSGDLSVYWYQQSLDQGLQFLIQYYNGEERAKGNILERFSAQQFPDLHSELNLSSLELGDSALYFCASSVDSLYGYTFGSGTRLTVV.

This sequence joins TRBV19 and TRBJ1-6; a possible D gene is TRBD1 (6 bases). V was clipped by 0 bases and J by 8 bases, with 14 bases between them. CDR1 LNHDA and CDR2 SQIVND come from the germline V gene (reference sequence). The CDR3 loop spans 16 amino acids. The DNA for the CDR3 is TGTGCCAGTAGTATAGAGGGGACAACACTGGATTCACCCCTCCACTTT. This gives the protein CASSIEGTTLDSPLHF.

The chain links TRBV6-4 to TRBJ2-5; D unclear. Germline V gene lookup returns CDR1 MRHNA and CDR2 SNTAGT. V gave up 10 bases and J gave up 10 bases, with 10 bases separating them. CDR3 length: 9 residues. CDR3 sequence (DNA): TGTGCCACCCAGCTAGTCCAGTACTTC. This gives the protein CATQLVQYF.

The chain has TRBV6-4 and TRBJ2-3; 8 bases map to TRBD2. Germline values: CDR1 MRHNA, CDR2 SNTAGT. V was pared by 4 bases and J by 0 bases, with 3 bases of the junction left unmatched. This CDR3 spans 15 amino acids. The DNA of the CDR3 is TGTGCCAGCAGTGCCCGGGGGGGCAGCACAGATACGCAGTATTTT. Residues: CASSARGGSTDTQYF.

The J gene is TRBJ2-3, the V gene TRBV27; D is possibly TRBD1 (6 bases). V lost 5 bases, J lost 1 base, and 16 bases lay in between. The CDR3 is made up of 16 amino acids. The germline V gene has CDR1 MNHEY and CDR2 SMNVEV (reference sequence). CDR3 in amino acids: CASSPLQGLGTDTQYF. Here the CDR3 DNA reads TGTGCCAGCAGTCCACTACAGGGATTGGGCACAGATACGCAGTATTTT.

This chain uses TRBV6-4 with TRBJ1-2; TRBD1 agrees at 7 bases. The CDR3 runs 13 residues. From germline, CDR1 is MRHNA and CDR2 SNTAGT. The V segment lost 5 bases and the J segment 4 bases; nucleotides outside the gene matches: 4. The CDR3 nucleotides read TGTGCCAGCAGTCAACCAGGGGGCTATGGCTACACCTTC. It specifies CASSQPGGYGYTF.

In DNA, the CDR3 is TGTGCCTGGACCAACCTACAGGGCAACTATAATTCACCCCTCCACTTT. Translation gives CAWTNLQGNYNSPLHF. This rearrangement joins TRBV30 to TRBJ1-6; D is possibly TRBD1 (6 bases). V shed 4 bases and J shed 3 bases, with 16 bases lying between them. Germline V CDR1 and CDR2: GTSNPN, SVGIG (reference sequence). CDR3 length: 16 residues.

The CDR3 reads CASSLNGRGNSPLHF. The CDR3 DNA sequence: TGTGCCAGCAGCTTAAATGGCAGGGGGAATTCACCCCTCCACTTT. The chain is built from TRBV7-3 and TRBJ1-6; 7 nucleotides agree with TRBD1. This CDR3 is 15 amino acids long. J lost 7 bases, V lost 1 base, and 4 bases had no gene match. Germline CDR1 is SGHTA and CDR2 is FQGTGA.

The chain combines TRBV9 with TRBJ2-7; 7 bases match TRBD1. The J segment lost 6 bases and the V segment lost 0 bases, leaving 3 bases of the junction unmatched. The length of the CDR3 is 13 residues. The germline V gene encodes CDR1 SGDLS and CDR2 YYNGEE. DNA of the CDR3: TGTGCCAGCAGCGTAGAAGGGGGCCGCGAGCAGTACTTC. Translation gives CASSVEGGREQYF.

This chain joins TRBV7-2 and TRBJ2-3, with a possible D match to TRBD2 (6 bases). V was cut by 5 bases and J by 1 base, with 13 bases left in between. Germline CDR1 and CDR2: SGHTA and FQGNSA. The CDR3 length is 15 residues. In nucleotides, the CDR3 is TGTGCCAGCAGCCCCGGGACTTCCCGCACAGATACGCAGTATTTT. Protein: CASSPGTSRTDTQYF.

This rearrangement joins TRBV28 to TRBJ1-2; D is unresolved. Germline CDR1 is MDHEN and CDR2 is SYDVKM. The CDR3 has 15 amino acids. Between the trimmed V and J ends, which lost 7 bases and 1 base, there was a span of 16 bases. The CDR3 coding sequence is TGTGCCAGCACAAGCGGAGGGCGGTATAACTATGGCTACACCTTC. Translating it yields CASTSGGRYNYGYTF.